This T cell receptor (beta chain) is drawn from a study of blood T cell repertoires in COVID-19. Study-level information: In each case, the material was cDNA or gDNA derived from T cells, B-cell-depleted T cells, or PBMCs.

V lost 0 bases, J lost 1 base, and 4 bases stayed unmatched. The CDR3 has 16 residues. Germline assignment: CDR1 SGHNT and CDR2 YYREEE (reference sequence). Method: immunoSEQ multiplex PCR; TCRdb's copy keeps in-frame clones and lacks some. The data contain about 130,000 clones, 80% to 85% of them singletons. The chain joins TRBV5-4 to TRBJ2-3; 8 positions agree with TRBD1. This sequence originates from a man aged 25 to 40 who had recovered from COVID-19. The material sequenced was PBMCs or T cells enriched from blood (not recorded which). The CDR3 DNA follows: TGTGCCAGCAGCTTGGGACAGGGGCTGCGCACAGATACGCAGTATTTT. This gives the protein CASSLGQGLRTDTQYF.